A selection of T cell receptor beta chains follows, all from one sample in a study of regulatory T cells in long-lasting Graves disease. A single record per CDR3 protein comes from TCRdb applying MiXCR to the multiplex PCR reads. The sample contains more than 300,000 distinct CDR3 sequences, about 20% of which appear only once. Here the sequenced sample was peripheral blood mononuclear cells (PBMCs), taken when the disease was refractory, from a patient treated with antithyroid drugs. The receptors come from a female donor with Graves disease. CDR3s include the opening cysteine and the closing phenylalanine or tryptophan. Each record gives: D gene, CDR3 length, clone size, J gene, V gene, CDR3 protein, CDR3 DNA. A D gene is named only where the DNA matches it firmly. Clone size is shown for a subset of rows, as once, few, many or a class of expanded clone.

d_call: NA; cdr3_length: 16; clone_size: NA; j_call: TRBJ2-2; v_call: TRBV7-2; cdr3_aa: CASSQDIGPDTGELFF; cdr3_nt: TGTGCCAGCAGCCAAGATATCGGTCCCGACACCGGGGAGCTGTTTTTT
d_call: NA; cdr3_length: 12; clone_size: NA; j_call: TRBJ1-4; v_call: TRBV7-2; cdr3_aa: CASSRPNEKLFF; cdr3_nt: TGTGCCAGCAGCCGGCCCAATGAAAAACTGTTTTTT
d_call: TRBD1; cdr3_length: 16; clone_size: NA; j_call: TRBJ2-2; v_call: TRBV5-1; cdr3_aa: CASSLKGALNTGELFF; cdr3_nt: TGCGCCAGCAGCTTGAAGGGGGCCCTTAACACCGGGGAGCTGTTTTTT
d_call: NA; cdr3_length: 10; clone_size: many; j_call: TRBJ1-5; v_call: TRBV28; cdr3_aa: CATSGQPQHF; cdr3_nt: TGTGCCACAAGCGGTCAGCCCCAGCATTTT
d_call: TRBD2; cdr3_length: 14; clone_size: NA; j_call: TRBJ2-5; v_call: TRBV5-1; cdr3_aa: CASSFASGEETQYF; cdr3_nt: TGCGCCAGCAGCTTCGCTAGCGGGGAAGAGACCCAGTACTTC
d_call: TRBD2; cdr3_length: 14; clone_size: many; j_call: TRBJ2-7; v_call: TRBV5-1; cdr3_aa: CASSGSGRGGEQYF; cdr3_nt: TGCGCCAGCAGCGGTAGCGGGAGGGGAGGCGAGCAGTACTTC
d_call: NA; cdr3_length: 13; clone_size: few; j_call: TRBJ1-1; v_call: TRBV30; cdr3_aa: CAWSVQSGTEAFF; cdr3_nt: TGTGCCTGGAGTGTGCAGAGTGGCACTGAAGCTTTCTTT
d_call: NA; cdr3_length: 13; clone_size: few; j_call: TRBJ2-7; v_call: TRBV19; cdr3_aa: CASSMGPGNEQYF; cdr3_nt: TGTGCCAGTAGTATGGGACCGGGAAACGAGCAGTACTTC
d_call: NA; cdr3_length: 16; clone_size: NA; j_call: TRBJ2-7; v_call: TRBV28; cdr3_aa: CASSSLLRDGSYEQYF; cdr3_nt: TGTGCCAGCAGTTCCCTTTTGAGGGACGGCTCCTACGAGCAGTACTTC
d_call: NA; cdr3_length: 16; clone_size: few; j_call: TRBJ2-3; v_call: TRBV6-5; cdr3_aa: CASSYSGPYGWGRQYF; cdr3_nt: TGTGCCAGCAGTTACTCGGGGCCTTATGGGTGGGGTAGGCAGTATTTT
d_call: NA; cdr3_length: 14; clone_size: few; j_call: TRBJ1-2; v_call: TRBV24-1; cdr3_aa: CATSDLTVNYGYTF; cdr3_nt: TGTGCCACCAGTGATCTGACAGTTAACTATGGCTACACCTTC
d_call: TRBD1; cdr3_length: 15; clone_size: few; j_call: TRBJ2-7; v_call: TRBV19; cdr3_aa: CASKVSGQASYEQYF; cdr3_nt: TGTGCCAGTAAAGTGTCGGGACAGGCCTCCTACGAGCAGTACTTC
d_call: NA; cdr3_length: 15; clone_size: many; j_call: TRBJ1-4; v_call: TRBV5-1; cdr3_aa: CASSLVGSPNEKLFF; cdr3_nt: TGCGCCAGCAGCTTGGTCGGGTCGCCTAATGAAAAACTGTTTTTT
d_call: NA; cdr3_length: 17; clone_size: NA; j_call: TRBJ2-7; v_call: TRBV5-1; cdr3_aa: CASSLGTRGPLILEQHF; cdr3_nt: TGCGCCAGCAGCTTGGGGACAAGGGGACCTTTGATCTTGGAGCAGCACTTC
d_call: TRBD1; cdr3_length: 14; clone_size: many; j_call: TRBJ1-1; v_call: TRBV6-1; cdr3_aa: CASRPSGGSTEAFF; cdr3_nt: TGTGCCAGCAGACCATCAGGGGGGAGCACTGAAGCTTTCTTT
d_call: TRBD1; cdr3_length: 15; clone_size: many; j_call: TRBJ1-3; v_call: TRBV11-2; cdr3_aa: CASRRQGASGNTIYF; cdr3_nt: TGTGCCAGCAGACGACAGGGGGCATCTGGAAACACCATATATTTT
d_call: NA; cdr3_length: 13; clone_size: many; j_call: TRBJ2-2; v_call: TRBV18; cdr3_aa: CASSPPYTGELFF; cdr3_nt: TGTGCCAGCTCACCACCATACACCGGGGAGCTGTTTTTT
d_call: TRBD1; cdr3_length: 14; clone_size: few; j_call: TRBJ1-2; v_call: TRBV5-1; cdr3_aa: CASSFGQGPYGYIF; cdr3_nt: TGCGCCAGCAGCTTCGGACAGGGCCCCTATGGCTACATCTTC
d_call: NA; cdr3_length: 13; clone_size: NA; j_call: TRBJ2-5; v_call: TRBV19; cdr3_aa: CASSVRYQETQYF; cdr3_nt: TGTGCCAGTAGTGTCCGATACCAAGAGACCCAGTACTTC
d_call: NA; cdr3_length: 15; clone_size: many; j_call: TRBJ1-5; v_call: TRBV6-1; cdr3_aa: CASTRRDSSNQPQHF; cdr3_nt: TGTGCCAGCACCAGACGGGACTCTAGCAATCAGCCCCAGCATTTT
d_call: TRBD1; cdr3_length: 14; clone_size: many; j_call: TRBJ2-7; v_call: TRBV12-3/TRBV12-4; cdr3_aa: CASNPGQGVYEQYF; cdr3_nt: TGTGCCAGCAACCCGGGACAGGGGGTCTACGAGCAGTACTTC
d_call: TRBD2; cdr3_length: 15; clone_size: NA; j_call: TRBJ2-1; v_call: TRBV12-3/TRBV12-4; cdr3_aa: CASSTLAGGGNEQFF; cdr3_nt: TGTGCCAGCAGTACTCTAGCGGGAGGGGGTAATGAGCAGTTCTTC
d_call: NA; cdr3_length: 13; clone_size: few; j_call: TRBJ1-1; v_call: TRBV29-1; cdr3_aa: CSVYRVMNTEAFF; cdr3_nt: TGCAGCGTCTACAGGGTCATGAACACTGAAGCTTTCTTT
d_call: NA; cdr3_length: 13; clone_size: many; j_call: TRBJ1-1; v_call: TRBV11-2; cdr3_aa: CASNPTRTSEAFF; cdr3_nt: TGTGCCAGCAACCCAACTAGAACCTCTGAAGCTTTCTTT
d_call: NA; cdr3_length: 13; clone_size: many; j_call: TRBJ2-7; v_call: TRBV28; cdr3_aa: CASTGQGYYEQYF; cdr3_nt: TGTGCCAGTACCGGGCAGGGTTACTACGAGCAGTACTTC
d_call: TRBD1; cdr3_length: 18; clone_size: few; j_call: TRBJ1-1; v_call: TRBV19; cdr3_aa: CASSRTGLLGWENTEAFF; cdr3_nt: TGTGCCAGTAGTCGGACAGGGCTTTTGGGTTGGGAGAACACTGAAGCTTTCTTT
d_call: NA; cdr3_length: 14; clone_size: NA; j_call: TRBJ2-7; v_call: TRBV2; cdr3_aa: CASSRGSSSYEQYF; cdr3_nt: TGTGCCAGCTCACGGGGCAGTAGCTCCTACGAGCAGTACTTC
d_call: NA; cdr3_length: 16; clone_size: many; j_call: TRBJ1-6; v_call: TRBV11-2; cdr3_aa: CASSPGAFSYNSPLHF; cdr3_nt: TGTGCCAGCTCCCCGGGGGCGTTCTCCTATAATTCACCCCTCCACTTT
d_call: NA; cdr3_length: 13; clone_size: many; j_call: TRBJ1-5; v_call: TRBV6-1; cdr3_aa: CASRTASNQPQHF; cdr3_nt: TGTGCCAGCCGGACAGCTAGCAATCAGCCCCAGCATTTT
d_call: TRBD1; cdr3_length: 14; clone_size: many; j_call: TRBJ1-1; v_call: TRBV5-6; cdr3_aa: CASSLDRGYTEAFF; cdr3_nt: TGTGCCAGCAGCTTGGACAGGGGGTACACTGAAGCTTTCTTT
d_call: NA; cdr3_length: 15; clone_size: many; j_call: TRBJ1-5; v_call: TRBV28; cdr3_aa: CASSLWGTGNQPQHF; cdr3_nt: TGTGCCAGCAGTTTATGGGGGACGGGCAATCAGCCCCAGCATTTT
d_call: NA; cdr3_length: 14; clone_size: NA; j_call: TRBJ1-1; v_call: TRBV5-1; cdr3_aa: CASKRADDFAEAFF; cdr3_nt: TGCGCCAGCAAACGGGCTGACGATTTCGCTGAAGCTTTCTTT
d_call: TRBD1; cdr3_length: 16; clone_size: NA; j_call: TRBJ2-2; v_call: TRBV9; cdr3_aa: CASSLRQGRGHGELFF; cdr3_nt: TGTGCCAGCAGCTTGAGACAGGGTCGGGGTCACGGGGAGCTGTTTTTT
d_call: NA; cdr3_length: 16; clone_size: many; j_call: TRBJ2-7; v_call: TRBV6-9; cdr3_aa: CASSYSWAGVNYEQYF; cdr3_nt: TGTGCCAGCAGTTACTCCTGGGCTGGGGTCAACTACGAGCAGTACTTC
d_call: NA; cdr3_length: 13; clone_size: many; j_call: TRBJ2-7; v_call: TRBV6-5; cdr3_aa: CASSLNRVREQYF; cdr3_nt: TGTGCCAGCAGTTTAAACAGGGTCCGCGAGCAGTACTTC
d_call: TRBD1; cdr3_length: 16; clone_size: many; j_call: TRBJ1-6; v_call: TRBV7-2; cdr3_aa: CASSNSGTGLNSPLHF; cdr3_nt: TGTGCCAGCAGCAATTCCGGGACAGGGCTTAATTCACCCCTCCACTTT
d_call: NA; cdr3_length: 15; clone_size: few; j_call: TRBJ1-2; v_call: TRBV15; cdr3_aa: CATSREAQSSYGYTF; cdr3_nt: TGTGCCACCAGCAGAGAAGCCCAGTCAAGCTATGGCTACACCTTC
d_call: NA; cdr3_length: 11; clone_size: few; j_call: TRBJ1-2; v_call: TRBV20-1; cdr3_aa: CSAGRSYGYTF; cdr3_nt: TGCAGTGCTGGACGGTCCTATGGCTACACCTTC
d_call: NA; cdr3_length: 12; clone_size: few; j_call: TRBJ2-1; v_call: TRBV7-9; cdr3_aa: CASSLRDNEQFF; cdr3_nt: TGTGCCAGCAGCTTACGGGACAATGAGCAGTTCTTC
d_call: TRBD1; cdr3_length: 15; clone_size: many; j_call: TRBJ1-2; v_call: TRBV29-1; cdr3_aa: CSVEDLLVTGGGYTF; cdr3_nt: TGCAGCGTTGAAGATCTATTGGTGACAGGGGGTGGCTACACCTTC
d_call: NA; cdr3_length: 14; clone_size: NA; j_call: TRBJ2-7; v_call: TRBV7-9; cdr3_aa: CASSLAGRYYEQCF; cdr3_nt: TGTGCCAGCAGCTTGGCAGGGAGGTACTACGAGCAGTGCTTC
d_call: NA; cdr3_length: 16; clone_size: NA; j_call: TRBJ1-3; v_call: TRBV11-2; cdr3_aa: CASSLQSGRAGNTIYF; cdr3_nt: TGTGCCAGCAGCTTACAATCCGGCAGGGCAGGAAACACCATATATTTT
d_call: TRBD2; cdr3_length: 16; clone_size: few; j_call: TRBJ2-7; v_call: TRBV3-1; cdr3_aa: CASSQDRGTSFYEQYF; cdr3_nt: TGTGCCAGCAGCCAAGACCGCGGGACTAGCTTCTACGAGCAGTACTTC
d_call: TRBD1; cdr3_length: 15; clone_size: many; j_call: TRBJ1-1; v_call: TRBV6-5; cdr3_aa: CASSYPGTGNTEAFF; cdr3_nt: TGTGCCAGCAGTTACCCCGGGACAGGGAACACTGAAGCTTTCTTT
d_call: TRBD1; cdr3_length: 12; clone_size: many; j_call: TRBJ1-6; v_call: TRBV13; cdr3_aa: CAGSGQGSPLHF; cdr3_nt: TGTGCCGGGTCGGGACAGGGTTCACCCCTCCACTTT
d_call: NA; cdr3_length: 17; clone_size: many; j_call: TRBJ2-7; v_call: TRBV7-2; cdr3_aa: CASSLRGPEDERYEQYF; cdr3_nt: TGTGCCAGCAGCCTCCGGGGTCCCGAGGATGAGCGATACGAGCAGTACTTC
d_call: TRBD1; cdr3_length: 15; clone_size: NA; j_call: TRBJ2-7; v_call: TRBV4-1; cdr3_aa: CASSRLTGDSYEQYF; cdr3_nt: TGCGCCAGCAGCCGCTTGACAGGGGATTCCTACGAGCAGTACTTC
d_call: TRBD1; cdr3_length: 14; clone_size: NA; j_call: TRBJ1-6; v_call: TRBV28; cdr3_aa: CASTRDRGYSPLHF; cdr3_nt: TGTGCCAGCACTAGGGACAGGGGGTATTCACCCCTCCACTTT
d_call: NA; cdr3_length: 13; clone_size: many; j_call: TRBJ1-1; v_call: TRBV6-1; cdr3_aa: CASRTGIDTEAFF; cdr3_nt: TGTGCCAGCAGGACGGGGATCGACACTGAAGCTTTCTTT
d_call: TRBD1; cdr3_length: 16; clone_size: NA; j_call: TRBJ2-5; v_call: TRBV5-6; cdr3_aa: CASSFSGQGLIETQYF; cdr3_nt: TGTGCCAGCAGCTTTTCTGGACAGGGATTAATAGAGACCCAGTACTTC
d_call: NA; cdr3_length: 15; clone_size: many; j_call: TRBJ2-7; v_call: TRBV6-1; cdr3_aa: CASSQVLATSYEQYF; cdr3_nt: TGTGCCAGCAGCCAGGTACTAGCAACCTCCTACGAGCAGTACTTC